This TCR beta chain was captured by sequencing in a study of T cell changes during pregnancy in multiple sclerosis. The protocol was immunoSEQ multiplex PCR, while the TCRdb copy is restricted to in-frame clones and leaves out a portion. This sample has 80,000 to 100,000 clones, with just over 90% found just once. Germline loops: CDR1 SGHTA, CDR2 FQGNSA. The CDR3 consists of 16 residues. The J segment lost 5 bases and the V segment lost 4 bases, leaving 8 bases of the junction unmatched. The sample consisted of peripheral blood, taken in the second trimester of pregnancy. This sequence originates from a female donor in good health, enrolled as a control in a pregnancy study. The V gene is TRBV7-2, the J gene TRBJ1-6, with 7 bases fitting TRBD1. The CDR3 coding sequence is TGTGCCAGCAGCTCCCTAGGGGGACAGAATAATTCACCCCTCCACTTT. Amino acids: CASSSLGGQNNSPLHF.